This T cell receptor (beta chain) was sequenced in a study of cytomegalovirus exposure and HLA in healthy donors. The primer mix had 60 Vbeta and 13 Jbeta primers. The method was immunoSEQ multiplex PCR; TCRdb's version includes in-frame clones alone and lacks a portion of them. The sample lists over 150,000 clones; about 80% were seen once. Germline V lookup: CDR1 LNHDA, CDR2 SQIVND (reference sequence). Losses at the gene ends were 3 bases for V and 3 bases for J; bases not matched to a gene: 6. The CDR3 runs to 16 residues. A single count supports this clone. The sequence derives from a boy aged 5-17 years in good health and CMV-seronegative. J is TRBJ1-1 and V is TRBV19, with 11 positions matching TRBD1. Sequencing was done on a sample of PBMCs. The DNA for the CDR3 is TGTGCCAGTAGTATCTTGAGGGGACAGGGGGACACTGAAGCTTTCTTT. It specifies CASSILRGQGDTEAFF.